Described below is a single T cell receptor (beta chain) sequence and its context. Trimming at V came to 6 bases and at J to 2 bases, leaving 5 bases not matched to a gene. There are 14 residues in the CDR3. Germline V gene lookup returns CDR1 ENHRY and CDR2 SYGVKD. Arm-PCR of CDR3 regions with iRepertoire HTBI primers generated TCR beta libraries. MiXCR was run by TCRdb on the multiplex PCR reads, yielding one entry per CDR3 protein. The sample includes 300,000 to 400,000 distinct CDR3 sequences, 16% of them seen just once. The data were taken from a study of regulatory T cells in long-lasting Graves disease. Indicated time point: newly diagnosed GD, antithyroid drugs for less than 3 months. The TCR library was made from RNA extracted from PBMCs. In addition, the sample was reused for a study of T cells in Graves' hyperthyroidism and ophthalmopathy.

The receptor was derived from a middle-aged man with Graves disease. The sample in question was peripheral blood mononuclear cells (PBMCs), obtained at new diagnosis, from a patient treated with antithyroid drugs. The gene calls are TRBV10-3 and TRBJ2-7; TRBD1 matches 9 bases. CDR3 nucleotides: TGTGCCATCAGGAAACAGGGGGCCCCCTACGAGCAGTACTTC. Translation: CAIRKQGAPYEQYF.